The 17 T cell receptor beta chains listed next were all sequenced from one sample in a study of technical replicates of blood from several donors. Clones were read by immunoSEQ multiplex PCR, and TCRdb kept only the in-frame ones, dropping some. The sample consists of approximately 88,000 clones, about 96% of them appearing once. The sample was T cells isolated from PBMCs. These receptors were collected from a human donor in good health.

The V and J genes are TRBV7-6 and TRBJ2-2; tentatively, D is TRBD2 (5 bases). This CDR3 comprises 15 residues. V gave up 3 bases and J gave up 0 bases, with 8 bases separating them. Germline V gene data show CDR1 as SGHVS and CDR2 as FNYEAQ. The CDR3 nucleotides are TGTGCCAGCAGCTTTAGCGCCTCGAACACCGGGGAGCTGTTTTTT. Residues: CASSFSASNTGELFF.

The rearrangement links TRBV5-5 to TRBJ2-7; TRBD2 matches at 10 bases. Trimming removed 3 bases from V and 0 bases from J; junction bases left unmatched: 15. Germline lookup yields CDR1 SGHKS and CDR2 YYEKEE (reference sequence). This CDR3 region has 19 residues. DNA of the CDR3: TGTGCCAGCAGCTCAAGGACTAGCGGAATACAAAGGAGCTCCTACGAGCAGTACTTC. It encodes CASSSRTSGIQRSSYEQYF.

The chain has TRBV5-8 and TRBJ2-7, with D unclear. The V gene's germline CDR1 is SGHTS and CDR2 YDEGEE. The CDR3 consists of 12 residues. V lost 2 bases to trimming and J lost 6 bases, with 9 bases between them. In DNA form, the CDR3 reads TGTGCCAGCAGCTTTCCAGGCCGCGAGCAGTACTTC. Its protein product is CASSFPGREQYF.

This clone was seen a few times. The rearrangement links TRBV30 to TRBJ1-1; perhaps TRBD1 as D (5 bases). This CDR3 is 12 amino acids long. The V gene's germline CDR1 is GTSNPN and CDR2 SVGIG (reference sequence). V lost 4 bases, J lost 10 bases, and 16 bases lay in between. The CDR3, as DNA: TGTGCCTGGAATACCTTCCAGGGTGGAGCTTTCTTT. Its protein is CAWNTFQGGAFF. Full variable domain (remainder filled in from reference TRBV30 and TRBJ1-1): SQTIHQWPATLVQPVGSPLSLECTVEGTSNPNLYWYRQAAGRGLQLLFYSVGIGQISSEVPQNLSASRPQDRQFILSSKKLLLSDSGFYLCAWNTFQGGAFFGQGTRLTVV.

This chain uses TRBV2 with TRBJ2-2, with 7 bases fitting TRBD1. Per germline, CDR1 SNHLY and CDR2 FYNNEI. V was clipped by 9 bases and J by 5 bases; unmatched bases: 12. The CDR3 extends over 15 amino acids. The CDR3 DNA follows: TGTGCCAGTCAACAGGGGAAAATAACGACCGGGGAGCTGTTTTTT. It is translated as CASQQGKITTGELFF.

The V and J genes are TRBV2 and TRBJ1-1, with 9 bases lining up with TRBD1. The CDR3 runs to 13 residues. V shed 7 bases, J shed 3 bases, and the junction held 3 bases outside the gene matches. CDR1 and CDR2 (germline): SNHLY, FYNNEI. The CDR3 DNA is TGTGCCAGCATTAGGGACAGGGACACTGAAGCTTTCTTT. This codes for CASIRDRDTEAFF.

This clone is a singleton in its sample. The rearrangement joins TRBV6-1 to TRBJ1-4, with 8 bases fitting TRBD1. The J segment lost 7 bases and the V segment lost 3 bases, leaving 1 base of the junction unmatched. The length of the CDR3 is 13 residues. The germline CDR1 and CDR2 sequences are MNHNS and SASEGT. CDR3 nucleotides: TGTGCCAGCAGTGAGGACAGGGCTGAAAAACTGTTTTTT. Translating it yields CASSEDRAEKLFF.

A remark on this clone: Other DNA sequences within the sample encode an identical CDR3. The CDR3, as DNA: TGCAGCGTACGGACAGGGGGCAACACTGAAGCTTTCTTT. Translation gives CSVRTGGNTEAFF. The chain is built from TRBV29-1 and TRBJ1-1; 11 bases map to TRBD1. V trimming: 6 bases; J trimming: 2 bases; junction bases outside the gene matches: 2. The germline V gene has CDR1 SQVTM and CDR2 ANQGSEA. The CDR3 has 13 residues.

The J gene is TRBJ2-7, the V gene TRBV19, with 8 bases lining up with TRBD1. Trimming at V came to 5 bases and at J to 4 bases, leaving 4 bases not matched to a gene. This CDR3 is built from 13 residues. Germline V gives CDR1 LNHDA, CDR2 SQIVND (reference sequence). The CDR3 reads CASSPGQAYEQYF. The CDR3 DNA follows: TGTGCCAGTAGTCCGGGACAGGCTTACGAGCAGTACTTC.

V is TRBV11-2 and J is TRBJ1-4; D gene uncertain. V was pared by 3 bases and J by 4 bases, with 9 bases between. The CDR3 extends over 14 amino acids. The germline gives CDR1 SGHAT, CDR2 FQNNGV. The DNA of the CDR3 is TGTGCCAGCAGCTTCGGGATTGTTAATGAAAAACTGTTTTTT. The encoded protein is CASSFGIVNEKLFF.

The rearrangement links TRBV19 to TRBJ2-7; 11 positions match TRBD2. Per the germline V gene, CDR1 is LNHDA and CDR2 is SQIVND (reference sequence). The CDR3 consists of 14 residues. Trimming at V came to 3 bases and at J to 3 bases, leaving 1 base not matched to a gene. The CDR3 bases are TGTGCCAGTAGTATGGGACTAGCGGTCTACGAGCAGTACTTC. It translates to CASSMGLAVYEQYF.

This chain joins TRBV5-1 and TRBJ2-6; D unresolved. This CDR3 comprises 15 residues. V lost 0 bases, J lost 4 bases, and 8 bases lay in between. The V gene's germline CDR1 is SGHRS and CDR2 YFSETQ. The CDR3 nucleotides are TGCGCCAGCAGCTTGGCCCTAGGAGGGGCCAACGTCCTGACTTTC. It specifies CASSLALGGANVLTF.

The gene calls are TRBV27 and TRBJ2-7; TRBD2 agrees at 9 bases. The germline CDR1 and CDR2 sequences are MNHEY and SMNVEV (reference sequence). The CDR3 extends over 17 amino acids. V lost 3 bases to trimming and J lost 6 bases; unmatched junction nucleotides: 15. CDR3 residues: CASSFSRGVAGVGEQYF. The DNA for the CDR3 is TGTGCCAGCAGTTTTTCCCGAGGGGTAGCGGGAGTGGGCGAGCAGTACTTC.

The chain carries TRBV6-5 and TRBJ2-7, with TRBD2 identical over 7 bases. The germline CDR1 and CDR2 sequences are MNHEY and SVGAGI. This CDR3 is 11 amino acids long. The trim removed 5 bases at V and 6 bases at J, leaving 1 base unmatched. The CDR3 DNA sequence: TGTGCCAGCAGTGGGGGGGTCGAGCAGTACTTC. Encoded protein: CASSGGVEQYF.

This clone was counted a single time. The V gene is TRBV7-2, the J gene TRBJ1-2, with TRBD1 matching 7 bases. The CDR3 is made up of 13 amino acids. The V segment lost 5 bases and the J segment 4 bases; nucleotides outside the gene matches: 4. Germline V lookup: CDR1 SGHTA, CDR2 FQGNSA. The CDR3 DNA is TGTGCCAGCAGCCCTAGGACAGGCTATGGCTACACCTTC. Translation: CASSPRTGYGYTF.

The chain has TRBV7-2 and TRBJ1-1; tentative D call: TRBD1 (5 bases). The germline V and J ends were trimmed by 2 bases and 1 base, with 11 bases remaining between them. The CDR3 has 15 amino acids. Germline CDR1 SGHTA, CDR2 FQGNSA. The CDR3, as DNA: TGTGCCAGCAGCTTAACGAGCAGGGCGAACACTGAAGCTTTCTTT. It specifies CASSLTSRANTEAFF.

The chain combines TRBV7-9 with TRBJ1-5, with a weak D call TRBD1 (6 bases). The CDR3 runs to 14 residues. Germline lookup yields CDR1 SEHNR and CDR2 FQNEAQ (reference sequence). The V end lost 5 bases, the J end lost 2 bases, and 10 bases lay between the germline ends. In nucleotides, the CDR3 is TGTGCCAGCAGCCATGGGGGCGGCAATCAGCCCCAGCATTTT. Residues: CASSHGGGNQPQHF.